The 7 T cell receptor beta chains given below trace back to one sample, sequenced in a study of T cell clonality in common variable immunodeficiency. Overall study results and limits: Common variable immunodeficiency TCR beta sequences reportedly had fewer deletions and N-nucleotide insertions.

No antigens are known for them. Assay used: immunoSEQ multiplex PCR; TCRdb lists only in-frame clones, some missing. The sample includes about 34,000 clones, none of them occurring once. Sequenced sample: peripheral blood mononuclear cells. The receptors shown here come from a human donor with common variable immunodeficiency.

As concerns this clone: Read data end 3 residues before the CDR3 end; the end is taken from the germline J gene. The V call is TRBV18, the J call TRBJ1-2, with 8 positions matching TRBD1. Germline CDR1 is KGHSH and CDR2 is LQKENI. The CDR3 covers 15 residues. V lost 1 base, J lost 2 bases, and 3 bases stayed unmatched. The CDR3 protein is CASSPRTGKNYGYTF. The DNA read from the CDR3 is TGTGCCAGCTCACCACGGACAGGGAAGAACTATGGC. The variable domain in full, with the rest retrieved from reference TRBV18 and TRBJ1-2, is NAGVMQNPRHLVRRRGQEARLRCSPMKGHSHVYWYRQLPEEGLKFMVYLQKENIIDESGMPKERFSAEFPKEGPSILRIQQVVRGDSAAYFCASSPRTGKNYGYTFGSGTRLTVV.

This clone occurred many times. Coverage ceases 3 residues before the CDR3 finishes, and the germline J gene fills in the end. The chain links TRBV20-1 to TRBJ2-3; possibly TRBD1 for D (5 bases). In germline, CDR1 is DFQATT, CDR2 SNEGSKA (reference sequence). The CDR3 spans 14 residues. V was cut by 3 bases and J by 5 bases, with 15 bases left in between. CDR3 region: CSASGHPTIDTQYF. The CDR3 DNA, read in part, is TGCAGTGCTAGCGGACACCCAACCATAGATACG.

This clone was seen repeatedly, ten times or more. The sequenced fragment ends 3 residues before the CDR3 boundary, so the rest is inferred from the germline J gene. The rearrangement links TRBV29-1 to TRBJ2-4; the D call may be TRBD1 or TRBD2 (5 bases each). The CDR3 is 12 residues long. V lost 4 bases and J lost 5, with 9 bases in between. The germline V gene has CDR1 SQVTM and CDR2 ANQGSEA. The sequenced CDR3 bases are TGCAGCGTTGCAGGGAGCGAAAACATT. This translates into CSVAGSENI. The CDR3 in full is CSVAGSENIQYF.

The sequenced CDR3 bases are TGTGCCAGTAGTATCAGGTGGCTAAATGAG. Amino acid sequence: CASSIRWLNE. The full CDR3 protein reads CASSIRWLNEQFF. This rearrangement joins TRBV19 to TRBJ2-1; D unresolved. Sequencing ends 3 residues short of the CDR3 end; the germline J gene provides the rest. Looked up from germline, CDR1 is LNHDA and CDR2 is SQIVND (reference sequence). Trimming left V 3 bases short and J 7 bases short, with 10 bases between. The length of the CDR3 is 13 residues.

Turning to this clone: The CDR3 is cut off 3 residues early in the read; its end comes from the germline J gene. The chain couples TRBV18 to TRBJ2-7, with 9 bases fitting TRBD1. The CDR3 consists of 14 residues. J gave up 3 bases and V 8 bases, and 8 bases lay outside the gene matches. The germline V gene has CDR1 KGHSH and CDR2 LQKENI. CDR3 protein: CASVPQGASYEQYF. Partial CDR3 DNA: TGTGCCAGCGTGCCACAGGGGGCGAGCTACGAG.

This clone was observed a handful of times. The CDR3 end is not reached by the read, which stops 3 residues before it; the germline J gene fills it in. This rearrangement joins TRBV19 to TRBJ1-5; D gene unclear. The length of the CDR3 is 15 residues. The germline CDR1 and CDR2 sequences are LNHDA and SQIVND (reference sequence). V lost 5 bases and J 3 bases, leaving 14 bases between the germline ends. The CDR3 protein is CASSPPGLVNQPQHF. Incomplete CDR3 DNA: TGTGCCAGTAGTCCCCCGGGTTTAGTCAATCAGCCC.

Details on this clone: Read coverage stops 3 residues before the CDR3 terminus; the germline J gene supplies the remainder. This rearrangement joins TRBV2 to TRBJ1-5, with D possibly matching TRBD1 (6 bases). The V end lost 8 bases, the J end lost 2 bases, and 13 bases lay between the germline ends. This CDR3 is built from 14 residues. CDR1 is SNHLY and CDR2 is FYNNEI in the germline V gene. Incomplete CDR3 DNA: TGTGCCAGCGGACCACAGGGAGGCAATCAGCCC. Its protein product is CASGPQGGNQP. The CDR3 reads in full as CASGPQGGNQPQHF.